This passage covers 28 T cell receptor beta chains from one sample sequenced in a study of graft-versus-host responses after intestinal transplantation. Libraries were prepared by immunoSEQ multiplex PCR; TCRdb keeps only in-frame clonotypes and omits some of them. The sample has about 110,000 clones, about 87% seen once. Antigen specificity for these receptors is unknown. The sample was unstimulated CD4+ T cells sorted from spleen or lymph node cells, taken before transplant. These TCRs come from a human donor who was the organ donor for an intestinal transplant.

V and J are TRBV2 and TRBJ2-1, with 11 bases identical to TRBD2. Looked up from germline, CDR1 is SNHLY and CDR2 is FYNNEI. Germline trimming cut 1 base from V and 8 bases from J; bases unmatched to any gene: 4. The CDR3 runs 15 residues. This chain's CDR3 is CASSEEGLAADEQFF. Written as DNA, the CDR3 is TGTGCCAGCAGTGAAGAGGGACTAGCGGCTGATGAGCAGTTCTTC.

The rearrangement links TRBV6-4 to TRBJ1-6; the match to TRBD1 covers 11 bases. CDR1 MRHNA and CDR2 SNTAGT come from the germline V gene. Germline trimming cut 9 bases from V and 9 bases from J; bases unmatched to any gene: 10. This CDR3 region has 15 residues. CDR3 DNA: TGTGCCAGGGAGTTTGGACAGGGGGCAGGTTCACCCCTCCACTTT. Residues: CAREFGQGAGSPLHF.

This clone was detected a few times. This sequence joins TRBV9 and TRBJ2-7; D is unclear. V lost 5 bases to trimming and J lost 3 bases, with 15 bases between them. Germline values: CDR1 SGDLS, CDR2 YYNGEE. The CDR3 totals 14 residues. CDR3 DNA sequence: TGTGCCAGCAGTCCCGAGGTGAACAGCTACGAGCAGTACTTC. This sequence encodes CASSPEVNSYEQYF.

This sequence joins TRBV2 and TRBJ2-3; possible D gene TRBD2, 6 bases. Germline loops: CDR1 SNHLY, CDR2 FYNNEI. Trimming removed 4 bases at V and 4 bases at J, with 12 bases between. This CDR3 is 14 amino acids long. The CDR3 reads CASSASAVADTQYF. CDR3 coding DNA: TGTGCCAGCAGTGCTAGCGCGGTGGCAGATACGCAGTATTTT.

The chain couples TRBV6-5 to TRBJ2-1, with a possible D match to TRBD2 (5 bases). The length of the CDR3 is 13 residues. Germline V gene lookup returns CDR1 MNHEY and CDR2 SVGAGI. Trimming pared 5 bases from V and 5 bases from J, leaving 10 bases between. CDR3 nucleotides: TGTGCCAGCAGTCACGGAGGCCACAATGAGCAGTTCTTC. Translating gives CASSHGGHNEQFF.

The V call is TRBV5-1, the J call TRBJ1-5, with 8 bases identical to TRBD1. J lost 1 base, V lost 5 bases, and 5 bases had no gene match. Germline lookup yields CDR1 SGHRS and CDR2 YFSETQ. The CDR3 sequence is 15 residues long. The CDR3 sequence is CASRLTGASNQPQHF. CDR3 DNA sequence: TGCGCCAGCAGACTGACAGGGGCGAGCAATCAGCCCCAGCATTTT.

The rearrangement uses TRBV27 and TRBJ1-2; 8 nucleotides agree with TRBD1. The germline V gene encodes CDR1 MNHEY and CDR2 SMNVEV (reference sequence). The CDR3 covers 15 residues. V lost 6 bases, J lost 2 bases, and 8 bases stayed unmatched. CDR3 DNA sequence: TGTGCCAGCAGAGAGACAGGGGTTGGGAACTATGGCTACACCTTC. As protein: CASRETGVGNYGYTF.

CDR3 in amino acids: CASSFGLAGVAKNIQYF. CDR3 in DNA: TGTGCCAGCAGCTTCGGACTAGCCGGGGTAGCCAAAAACATTCAGTACTTC. The rearrangement uses TRBV7-6 and TRBJ2-4, with 8 bases lining up with TRBD2. V shed 3 bases and J 0 bases; nucleotides not matched to a gene: 7. This CDR3 has 17 amino acids. Germline CDR1 is SGHVS and CDR2 is FNYEAQ.

The chain couples TRBV6-4 to TRBJ1-1, with D possibly being TRBD1 (6 bases). V lost 6 bases, J lost 1 base, and 21 bases lay in between. This CDR3 has 17 amino acids. The germline gives CDR1 MRHNA, CDR2 SNTAGT. As DNA, the CDR3 is TGTGCCAGCAGACTTGCCCCTACAGGGCAGGGGAACACTGAAGCTTTCTTT. This codes for CASRLAPTGQGNTEAFF.

The CDR3 reads CASSCTRYTDTQYF. The CDR3 DNA reads as TGTGCCAGCAGCTGCACACGTTACACAGATACGCAGTATTTT. V and J are TRBV21-1 and TRBJ2-3; TRBD1 was called by the table and not checked on the DNA. TRBV21-1 is classified as a pseudogene. There are 14 residues in the CDR3.

This rearrangement joins TRBV6-1 to TRBJ2-7; weak D call: TRBD2 (6 bases). Germline V gene data show CDR1 as MNHNS and CDR2 as SASEGT. The ends were cut back, 6 bases at V and 4 bases at J, with 13 bases in the middle. This CDR3 has 13 amino acids. Here the CDR3 reads CASRGTWGYEQYF. CDR3 in DNA: TGTGCCAGCAGGGGGACTTGGGGATACGAGCAGTACTTC.

V gene TRBV6-5 combines with J gene TRBJ1-1; perhaps TRBD1 as D (5 bases). Germline CDR1 and CDR2: MNHEY and SVGAGI. Between the trimmed V and J ends, which lost 6 bases and 1 base, there was a span of 15 bases. The CDR3 spans 15 residues. CDR3 residues: CASSSISGQNTEAFF. For the CDR3, the DNA is TGTGCCAGCAGCAGTATATCAGGGCAGAACACTGAAGCTTTCTTT.

The sample holds one count of this clone. The V call is TRBV6-1, the J call TRBJ2-1, with TRBD2 matching over 9 bases. Germline V CDR1 and CDR2: MNHNS, SASEGT. The CDR3 sequence is 15 residues long. Trimming at V came to 3 bases and at J to 10 bases, leaving 10 bases not matched to a gene. The DNA of the CDR3 is TGTGCCAGCAGTGAGGGTAGCGGGAGTCCATTCGAGCAGTTCTTC. Protein product: CASSEGSGSPFEQFF.

The gene calls are TRBV5-5 and TRBJ1-1; the D gene is possibly TRBD1 (5 bases). The CDR3 spans 16 residues. The germline V and J ends were trimmed by 3 bases and 5 bases, with 20 bases remaining between them. Germline assignment: CDR1 SGHKS and CDR2 YYEKEE (reference sequence). CDR3 sequence (DNA): TGTGCCAGCAGCTCGTCAGGTAGGGGCACAAAGACTGAAGCTTTCTTT. Amino acids: CASSSSGRGTKTEAFF. The full variable domain, rest sourced from reference TRBV5-5 and TRBJ1-1, is DAGVTQSPTHLIKTRGQQVTLRCSPISGHKSVSWYQQVLGQGPQFIFQYYEKEERGRGNFPDRFSARQFPNYSSELNVNALLLGDSALYLCASSSSGRGTKTEAFFGQGTRLTVV.

The chain uses TRBV6-5 and TRBJ1-5; possibly TRBD1 for D (6 bases). The V gene's germline CDR1 is MNHEY and CDR2 SVGAGI. The CDR3 length is 16 residues. With 2 bases removed from V and 4 bases from J, the gap between germline ends came to 15 bases. CDR3 sequence: CASSYNEGGLNQPQHF. CDR3 DNA sequence: TGTGCCAGCAGTTACAATGAGGGGGGACTTAATCAGCCCCAGCATTTT.

Concerning this clone: This specimen includes other DNA sequences encoding the same CDR3. The chain uses TRBV11-3 and TRBJ2-2; D gene uncertain. The CDR3 spans 14 residues. Per the germline V gene, CDR1 is SGHNT and CDR2 is YENEEA. With 4 bases removed from V and 2 bases from J, the gap between germline ends came to 8 bases. CDR3: CASSSDSNTGELFF. CDR3 nucleotide sequence: TGTGCCAGCAGCTCAGACTCTAACACCGGGGAGCTGTTTTTT.

The chain is built from TRBV5-1 and TRBJ2-7, with D possibly being TRBD1 (6 bases). Germline V gene sequence: CDR1 SGHRS, CDR2 YFSETQ. This CDR3 has 14 residues. Trimming left V 4 bases short and J 3 bases short, with 14 bases between. The CDR3 reads CASSPTGIIYEQYF. The CDR3 DNA reads TGCGCCAGCAGCCCTACAGGGATAATCTACGAGCAGTACTTC.

This clone has just one count. The V gene is TRBV11-2, the J gene TRBJ1-3, with no clear D. This CDR3 spans 13 amino acids. V lost 5 bases and J 2 bases, leaving 7 bases between the germline ends. CDR1 is SGHAT and CDR2 is FQNNGV in the germline V gene. In nucleotides, the CDR3 is TGTGCCAGCAGCCCGCGGACTGGAAACACCATATATTTT. Translated, it gives CASSPRTGNTIYF.

This rearrangement joins TRBV5-4 to TRBJ1-2, with no clear D. CDR1 is SGHNT, CDR2 YYREEE, per germline (reference sequence). This CDR3 comprises 12 residues. V lost 4 bases, J lost 8 bases, and 12 bases lay in between. The CDR3 loop reads CASSPDIGGYTF. The CDR3 bases are TGTGCCAGCAGCCCTGACATCGGCGGCTACACCTTC.

The gene calls are TRBV2 and TRBJ2-7; D might be TRBD1 or TRBD2, each matching 5 bases. This CDR3 contains 13 residues. Germline CDR1 reads SNHLY; CDR2 reads FYNNEI. Trimming stripped 8 bases from V and 3 bases from J, with 14 bases between. In DNA form, the CDR3 reads TGTGCCAGCGCCGGGACCGGAATCTACGAGCAGTACTTC. This encodes CASAGTGIYEQYF.

The chain is built from TRBV10-3 and TRBJ2-7; 8 bases are shared with TRBD1. Germline CDR1 ENHRY, CDR2 SYGVKD. The CDR3 contains 13 residues. After removal of 6 bases from V and 6 bases from J, the junction contained 7 bases not matched to a gene. CDR3 DNA sequence: TGTGCCATCAGAGCCGGGACAGGAACCGAGCAGTACTTC. The encoded protein is CAIRAGTGTEQYF.

The gene calls are TRBV6-5 and TRBJ2-6, with a weak D call TRBD2 (6 bases). V lost 4 bases to trimming and J lost 3 bases, with 10 bases between them. There are 15 residues in the CDR3. Germline assignment: CDR1 MNHEY and CDR2 SVGAGI. CDR3 bases: TGTGCCAGCAGTTGCGGGGCAGTTGGGGCCAACGTCCTGACTTTC. Protein: CASSCGAVGANVLTF.

V usage is TRBV19 and J usage is TRBJ1-4; D remains unclear. V was clipped by 3 bases and J by 0 bases, with 5 bases between them. The CDR3 runs to 14 residues. Germline V CDR1 and CDR2: LNHDA, SQIVND (reference sequence). The CDR3 DNA follows: TGTGCCAGTAGTATGTCTGCAACTAATGAAAAACTGTTTTTT. Its protein is CASSMSATNEKLFF.

The chain has TRBV5-8 and TRBJ2-1; possible D gene TRBD1, 5 bases. Trimming left V 4 bases short and J 8 bases short, with 13 bases between. Germline values: CDR1 SGHTS, CDR2 YDEGEE. The CDR3 runs to 13 residues. CDR3 loop: CASSPYQGHEQFF. CDR3 sequence (DNA): TGTGCCAGCAGCCCCTACCAGGGTCATGAGCAGTTCTTC.

Turning to this clone: This CDR3 is also generated by other DNA sequences in the sample. V and J are TRBV2 and TRBJ2-2; 9 nucleotides match TRBD1. This CDR3 spans 15 amino acids. Germline CDR1 and CDR2: SNHLY and FYNNEI. Losses at the gene ends were 6 bases for V and 3 bases for J; bases not matched to a gene: 5. DNA for the CDR3: TGTGCCAGCAGGAGGACAGGGGCCTACACCGGGGAGCTGTTTTTT. The encoded protein is CASRRTGAYTGELFF.

This clone was recorded once. The chain recombines TRBV11-3 with TRBJ1-1, with 11 bases lining up with TRBD1. CDR1 is SGHNT and CDR2 is YENEEA in the germline V gene. The CDR3 length is 16 residues. The ends lost 2 bases at V and 1 base at J; junction bases unmatched: 3. The CDR3 loop reads CASSLRTGGWNTEAFF. In nucleotides, the CDR3 is TGTGCCAGCAGCTTACGGACAGGGGGCTGGAACACTGAAGCTTTCTTT.

This chain connects TRBV4-1 to TRBJ1-4; the match to TRBD1 covers 11 bases. V shed 4 bases, J shed 4 bases, and the junction held 5 bases outside the gene matches. Germline lookup yields CDR1 MGHRA and CDR2 YSYEKL. The CDR3 runs 16 residues. The CDR3 coding sequence is TGCGCCAGCAGCCCCATGGACAGGGGGCGTAATGAAAAACTGTTTTTT. Protein sequence: CASSPMDRGRNEKLFF.

The chain carries TRBV9 and TRBJ2-5, with D possibly being TRBD2 (5 bases). Per germline, CDR1 SGDLS and CDR2 YYNGEE. The CDR3 length is 15 residues. Trimming removed 2 bases from V and 4 bases from J, with 15 bases in between. The CDR3 reads CASSVGRLRGETQYF. For the CDR3, the DNA is TGTGCCAGCAGCGTTGGGCGGCTACGGGGAGAGACCCAGTACTTC.